This T cell receptor beta chain was identified during a study of T cell responses to AZD1222 COVID-19 vaccine. For this clone: What it binds is unknown.

The study, taken as a whole, reports: Baseline seropositivity occurred in only 5 or 6 AZD1222 recipients. Females made up more of the donors, who were largely white British, and clonal diversity may have come out too low. A rise in Spike-specific TCR breadth and depth followed two AZD1222 doses.

The repertoire was sequenced with immunoSEQ multiplex PCR; TCRdb's copy has only in-frame clones and lacks some. This table has around 100,000 clones, around 92% appearing once. This CDR3 is built from 14 residues. Looked up from germline, CDR1 is SGDLS and CDR2 is YYNGEE. Trimming stripped 4 bases from V and 5 bases from J, with 13 bases between. Here the sequenced sample was peripheral blood, taken on day 0 of AZD1222 vaccination. The J gene is TRBJ1-5, the V gene TRBV9, with D maybe TRBD1 (5 bases). The receptor's source is an adult in good health. The CDR3 DNA sequence: TGTGCCAGCAGCTCCGGGACTCAGTATCAGCCCCAGCATTTT. Its protein product is CASSSGTQYQPQHF.